This entry lists 5 T cell receptor beta chains sequenced from one sample in a study of T cell clonotyping in hematopoietic cell transplantation. Sequenced by immunoSEQ multiplex PCR; TCRdb stores in-frame clones only, minus some. The table includes 17,000 or so clones, roughly nine tenths detected once. The material sequenced was peripheral blood mononuclear cells. The receptors originated from a man aged 50-59 years in good health. Some clones in this sample may be carry-over from other donors' samples.

This chain uses TRBV29-1 with TRBJ1-1, with D uncertain. V was cut by 3 bases and J by 3 bases, with 17 bases left in between. The CDR3 runs 15 residues. CDR1 and CDR2 from the germline V gene are SQVTM and ANQGSEA. For the CDR3, the DNA is TGCAGCGTTGATAGCCCGTTTCCTACGGACACTGAAGCTTTCTTT. Residues: CSVDSPFPTDTEAFF.

This rearrangement joins TRBV6-1 to TRBJ2-7; D is unresolved. The V end lost 0 bases, the J end lost 4 bases, and 7 bases lay between the germline ends. CDR3 length: 13 amino acids. Germline assignment: CDR1 MNHNS and CDR2 SASEGT. The CDR3: CASSEAQAYEQYF. CDR3 nucleotides: TGTGCCAGCAGTGAAGCGCAAGCATACGAGCAGTACTTC.

This clone has a single count. The rearrangement uses TRBV11-3 and TRBJ1-6; D possibly corresponds to TRBD1 (5 bases). Per the germline V gene, CDR1 is SGHNT and CDR2 is YENEEA. CDR3 length equals 15 residues. V lost 3 bases to trimming and J lost 7 bases, with 13 bases between them. CDR3 bases: TGTGCCAGCAGCTTTGGAGGGTGGGGGAATTCACCCCTCCACTTT. Protein product: CASSFGGWGNSPLHF. The full variable domain, completed using reference TRBV11-3 and TRBJ1-6, is EAGVVQSPRYKIIEKKQPVAFWCNPISGHNTLYWYLQNLGQGPELLIRYENEEAVDDSQLPKDRFSAERLKGVDSTLKIQPAELGDSAVYLCASSFGGWGNSPLHFGNGTRLTVT.

The chain uses TRBV10-1 and TRBJ1-1; D gene unclear. In germline, CDR1 is WNHNN, CDR2 SYGVQD (reference sequence). CDR3 length: 13 amino acids. Trimming removed 6 bases from V and 5 bases from J, with 13 bases in between. This CDR3 reads CASRAYDRTEAFF. Here the CDR3 DNA reads TGCGCCAGCAGGGCCTACGATAGGACTGAAGCTTTCTTT.

This sequence joins TRBV28 and TRBJ1-2, with TRBD1 matching over 11 bases. Per the germline V gene, CDR1 is MDHEN and CDR2 is SYDVKM. V lost 2 bases to trimming and J lost 8 bases; unmatched junction nucleotides: 4. The CDR3 runs to 14 residues. The CDR3 nucleotides read TGTGCCAGCAGTTTAAGGGACAGGGGGGAGGGCTACACCTTC. Translation gives CASSLRDRGEGYTF.